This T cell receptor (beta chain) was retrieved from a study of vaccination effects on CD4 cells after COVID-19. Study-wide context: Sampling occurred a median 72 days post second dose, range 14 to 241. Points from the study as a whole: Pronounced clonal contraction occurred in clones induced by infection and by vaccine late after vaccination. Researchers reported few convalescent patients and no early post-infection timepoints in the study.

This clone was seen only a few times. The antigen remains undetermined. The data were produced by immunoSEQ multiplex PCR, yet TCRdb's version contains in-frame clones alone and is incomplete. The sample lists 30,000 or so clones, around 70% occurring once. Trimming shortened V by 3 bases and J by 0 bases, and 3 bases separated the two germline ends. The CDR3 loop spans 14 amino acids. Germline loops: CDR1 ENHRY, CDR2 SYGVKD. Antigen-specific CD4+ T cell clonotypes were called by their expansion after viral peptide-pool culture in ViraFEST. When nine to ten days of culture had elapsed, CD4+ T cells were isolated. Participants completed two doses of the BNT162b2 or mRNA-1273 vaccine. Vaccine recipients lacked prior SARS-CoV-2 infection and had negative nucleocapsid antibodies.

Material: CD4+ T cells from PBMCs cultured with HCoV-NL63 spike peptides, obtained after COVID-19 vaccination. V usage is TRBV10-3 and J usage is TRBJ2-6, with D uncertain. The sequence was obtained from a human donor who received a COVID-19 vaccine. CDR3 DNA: TGTGCCATCAGTGATCCCTCTGGGGCCAACGTCCTGACTTTC. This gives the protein CAISDPSGANVLTF.